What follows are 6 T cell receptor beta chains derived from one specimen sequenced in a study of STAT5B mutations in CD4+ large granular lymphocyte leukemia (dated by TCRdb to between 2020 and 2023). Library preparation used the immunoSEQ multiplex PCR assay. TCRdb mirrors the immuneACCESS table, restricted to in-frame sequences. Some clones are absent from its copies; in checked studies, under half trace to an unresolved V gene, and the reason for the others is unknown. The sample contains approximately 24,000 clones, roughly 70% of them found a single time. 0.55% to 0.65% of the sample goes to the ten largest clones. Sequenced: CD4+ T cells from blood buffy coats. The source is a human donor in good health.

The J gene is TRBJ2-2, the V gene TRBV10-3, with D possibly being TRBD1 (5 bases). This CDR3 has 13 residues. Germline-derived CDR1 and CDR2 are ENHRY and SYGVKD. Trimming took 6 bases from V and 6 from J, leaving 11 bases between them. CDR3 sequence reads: CAISPDRAGELFF. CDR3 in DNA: TGTGCCATCAGCCCCGACAGAGCCGGGGAGCTGTTTTTT.

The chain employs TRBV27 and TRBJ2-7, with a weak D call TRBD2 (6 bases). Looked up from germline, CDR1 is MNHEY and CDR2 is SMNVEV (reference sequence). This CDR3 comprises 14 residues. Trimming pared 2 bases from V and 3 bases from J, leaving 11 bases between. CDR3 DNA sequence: TGTGCCAGCAGTTTACGGGACTCAGGCTACGAGCAGTACTTC. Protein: CASSLRDSGYEQYF.

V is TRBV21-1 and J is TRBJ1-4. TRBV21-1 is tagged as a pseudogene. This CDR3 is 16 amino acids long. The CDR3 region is CASLAGETTTNEKLFF. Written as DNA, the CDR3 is TGTGCCAGCCTGGCCGGGGAAACCACAACTAATGAAAAACTGTTTTTT.

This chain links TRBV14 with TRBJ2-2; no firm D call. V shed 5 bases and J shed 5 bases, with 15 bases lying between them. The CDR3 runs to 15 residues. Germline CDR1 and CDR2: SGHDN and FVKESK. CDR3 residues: CASSASERRTGELFF. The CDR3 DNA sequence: TGTGCCAGCAGCGCCTCGGAGCGTCGGACCGGGGAGCTGTTTTTT.

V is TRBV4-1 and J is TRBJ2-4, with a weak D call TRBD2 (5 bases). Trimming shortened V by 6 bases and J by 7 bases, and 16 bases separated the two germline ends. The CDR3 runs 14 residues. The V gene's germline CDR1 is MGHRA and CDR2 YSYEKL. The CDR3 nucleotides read TGCGCCAGCAGTTCGGGGTTTATTGGGAACATTCAGTACTTC. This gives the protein CASSSGFIGNIQYF.

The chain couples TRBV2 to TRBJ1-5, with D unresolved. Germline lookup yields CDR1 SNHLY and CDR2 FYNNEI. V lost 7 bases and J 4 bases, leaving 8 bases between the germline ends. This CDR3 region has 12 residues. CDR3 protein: CASTSSNQPQHF. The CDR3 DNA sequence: TGTGCCAGCACTAGTTCGAATCAGCCCCAGCATTTT.